This T cell receptor (beta chain) was retrieved from a study of OX40 agonist ivuxolimab in advanced cancers. General notes on the study: The costimulatory receptor OX40 (CD134) was targeted by ivuxolimab, a fully human IgG2 agonistic monoclonal antibody. The paper describes the monotherapy dose-escalation part (N ≈ 49 patients) of the phase I trial of ivuxolimab. Partial responses occurred in three dose-escalation patients, of whom one had hepatocellular carcinoma and two had cutaneous melanoma. In the dose-escalation cohort, more than 75% of patients were male, and the mean age was approximately 55 years, with a range of roughly 20 to 79. Of the roughly 51 patients in dose escalation, about 20 had hepatocellular carcinoma, some 15 had melanoma, 9 had renal cell carcinoma and 9 had head and neck cancer. Intravenous ivuxolimab was administered to patients every 2 weeks at six dose levels: 0.01, 0.1, 0.3, 1.5, 3 and 10 mg/kg. Peripheral TCRbeta sequencing aimed to test whether ivuxolimab altered TCR sequence diversity and caused clonal T-cell expansion. Patients were allowed to have had prior anti-PD-1, anti-PD-L1 or anti-CTLA-4 therapy, and approximately 40% of the dose-escalation patients had been treated with checkpoint inhibitors.

To sequence the TCRbeta CDR3 region, genomic DNA was isolated from the sorted cells. TCRbeta CDR3 regions were sequenced using the immunoSEQ Assay. Here the immuneACCESS table is served through TCRdb, limited to in-frame sequences with V and J called. Missing clones are a known gap in these copies; in checked studies unresolved V genes cover under half, and the rest lacks a known reason. The sample table contains under 85,000 clones; only one count was recorded for 78% of them. The ten largest clones take up approximately 5.3% of the sample. General conclusions and limits of the study: On average, CD8+ T cells showed more expanded clones than CD4+ T cells after ivuxolimab. At doses of 0.1 to 3.0 mg/kg, clonal expansion of both CD4+ and CD8+ T cells in blood was seen between baseline and week 6. Which antigens the clonally expanded peripheral T cells were specific for was not determined. Low levels of normalized T-cell clonal expansion were also seen in some nonresponding patients. Partial responders in the 0.1-3.0 mg/kg groups had among the lowest normalized peripheral clonal expansion, especially among CD8+ T cells.

CDR1 and CDR2 are read off the germline V gene as SNHLY and FYNNEI. There are 15 amino acids in the CDR3, from cysteine to phenylalanine inclusive. The read is trimmed to its CDR3 DNA, 45 bases read in frame from base 1. Ends trimmed: V by 7 bases, J by 4 bases; bases unmatched to a gene: 12. This clone was seen a few times. Its antigen remains unidentified. Base-call qualities are not available, and no considerably larger clone is one nucleotide away. Patients with a history of autoimmune disease or receiving systemic immunosuppression were excluded from the trial. In every dose cohort, peripheral blood was drawn for TCR sequencing at baseline, cycle 4 day 1, and cycle 7 day 1. Samples came from an open-label, multicenter, first-in-human phase I dose-escalation trial of ivuxolimab. Adults with locally advanced or metastatic head and neck squamous cell, hepatocellular, melanoma or renal cell carcinoma were enrolled in the trial. Before TCR sequencing, CD4+ T cells and CD8+ T cells from peripheral blood were sorted into separate populations.

This TCR derives from an adult with an advanced solid tumor such as melanoma, head and neck, liver or kidney cancer. The source material was CD4+ or CD8+ T cells sorted from blood, sampled in a trial of the OX40 agonist ivuxolimab. The rearranged segments are TRBV2 and TRBJ2-7; 8 bases in the junction line up with TRBD2. For the CDR3, the sequence is CASMPLWGLGYEQYF. In nucleotides, the sequence is TGTGCCAGCATGCCTCTTTGGGGACTAGGTTACGAGCAGTACTTC.